The entry below describes one TCR beta chain. This clone has a handful of counts. The target of this receptor is not known. Within one base of it there is no much larger clone, and no base qualities were kept. The immunoSEQ Assay was used to sequence TCR beta CDR3 regions from DNA. In the authors' own workflow: T cell density was computed as TCR beta template counts normalized to usable DNA estimated by amplifying housekeeping genes. The preseqR package was used to estimate richness by extrapolating to 400,000 templates for PBMC samples and to 120,000 templates for tissue samples. Clonality was defined by subtracting Pielou's evenness from one. Differential abundance testing on productive amino-acid clonotypes, with a minimum total count of 5 and an alpha of 0.1, was used to identify tissue-enriched TCRs. Repertoire overlap between compartments was quantified with the Jaccard Index and Morisita Overlap Index. GLIPH grouped TCR beta CDR3s together with public tetramer-defined viral CDR3s, and a viral motif had to include at least three viral sequences and show V-gene enrichment. Entries here come from immuneACCESS through TCRdb and include only in-frame sequences with V and J called. Some clones fail to appear in such tables; in the studies checked, an unresolved V gene covers under half of the shortfall, and the cause of the remainder is unknown. The V and J calls and clone size come from that table; D and trimming were worked out from the DNA. The sample records tens of thousands of clones, 84% of which are singletons. The top ten clonotypes cover roughly 12% of the sample.

This entry belongs to a study of T cells in localized non-small cell lung cancer (dated by TCRdb to about 2020). Broadly, across the study: Comparing tumors with uninvolved tumor-adjacent lungs, the study looked at the T cell repertoires of 236 patients with early-stage NSCLC. All 250 or so NSCLC patients in the cohort were treatment-naive and had localized lung tumors that were resected. NSCLC patients had a mean age of roughly 66 years, and 129 were male and 85 to 110 female. Broad study findings and their caveats: Higher blood T cell density associated with longer overall survival, while higher adjacent-lung clonality associated with shorter survival. Uninvolved tumor-adjacent lung showed the highest T cell clonality, higher than tumor, which suggests more focused antigenic responses in the uninvolved tumor-adjacent lung. Of the top 100 tumor clones, a median of around 57 were detected in paired uninvolved adjacent lung; about 26 were also among that lung's top 100. Since the design was exploratory, TCR variables were selected using unadjusted p-values with no false-discovery rate correction. Because multi-region tumor sequencing was not done, intratumor heterogeneity could not be ruled out.

At diagnosis, tumor, uninvolved tumor-adjacent lung and peripheral blood were collected and then preserved as a mix of FFPE and fresh-frozen material. For TCR repertoire profiling, the blood samples were analyzed as peripheral blood mononuclear cells. The sample was peripheral blood, taken before any cancer treatment. This receptor was identified in a female donor of 60 years or more with stage I lung adenocarcinoma.

For the CDR3, the sequence is CASSVWDGQYF. At the DNA level, the sequence is TGTGCCAGCAGTGTTTGGGACGGGCAGTACTTC. The receptor chain draws on TRBV6-1 and TRBJ2-7; the D gene is possibly TRBD1 or TRBD2, with 5 bases matching each. The CDR3 runs 11 residues from the cysteine to the phenylalanine. Only the CDR3 portion is preserved as DNA: 33 bases, with reading frame beginning at the first base. Relative to germline, V is 4 bases shorter and J is 9 bases shorter, with 10 bases between their ends. CDR1 and CDR2 are drawn from the germline V gene: MNHNS, SASEGT.